These 9 T cell receptor beta chains were sequenced from one sample in a study of long-term antiretroviral therapy in people with HIV (dated by TCRdb to 2021 to 2024). The immunoSEQ hsTCRB v3.0 assay was used at survey level resolution to sequence the TRB variable region. TCRdb took this table from immuneACCESS and kept in-frame rearrangements with V and J called. Such tables lack part of the clones; where checked against another copy, unresolved V genes explain under half of the gap, and the rest is unexplained. For this sample there are about 16,000 clones; about 81% appear just once. The ten largest clones capture about 14% of the sample. This specimen was unsorted PBMCs, taken around 3.2 years after starting antiretroviral therapy. Source of these receptors: a woman between 35 and 50 years old with HIV.

The chain combines TRBV28 with TRBJ2-7, with D tentatively TRBD1 (6 bases). Germline CDR1 is MDHEN and CDR2 is SYDVKM. V lost 7 bases and J lost 2, with 15 bases in between. CDR3 length: 14 residues. DNA of the CDR3: TGTGCCAGCACCGTGGGGACAACAGCCTACGAGCAGTACTTC. It translates to CASTVGTTAYEQYF.

The rearrangement uses TRBV10-3 and TRBJ2-1; 8 bases align to TRBD2. CDR3 size: 14 residues. Germline V lookup: CDR1 ENHRY, CDR2 SYGVKD. Trimming took 6 bases from V and 4 from J; bases not matched to a gene: 5. The CDR3 DNA reads TGTGCCATCAGCTCCGGGGGGGCGTACAATGAGCAGTTCTTC. This translates into CAISSGGAYNEQFF.

The gene calls are TRBV19 and TRBJ2-7, with TRBD2 identical over 11 bases. The V segment lost 3 bases and the J segment 4 bases; nucleotides outside the gene matches: 11. CDR3 size: 17 residues. Per germline, CDR1 LNHDA and CDR2 SQIVND (reference sequence). Here the CDR3 reads CASSIKTKTSGAYEQYF. The CDR3 region has the DNA TGTGCCAGTAGTATCAAAACGAAGACTAGCGGGGCTTACGAGCAGTACTTC.

This chain connects TRBV5-6 to TRBJ2-7, with a possible D match to TRBD1 (6 bases). The CDR3 runs to 16 residues. The V end was cut by 4 bases, the J end by 2 bases, with 19 bases between. The V gene's germline CDR1 is SGHDT and CDR2 YYEEEE. The CDR3 sequence: CASSASQGLTPYEQYF. DNA for the CDR3: TGTGCCAGCAGCGCATCCCAGGGGTTAACCCCCTACGAGCAGTACTTC. The full variable domain, rest sourced from reference TRBV5-6 and TRBJ2-7, is DAGVTQSPTHLIKTRGQQVTLRCSPKSGHDTVSWYQQALGQGPQFIFQYYEEEERQRGNFPDRFSGHQFPNYSSELNVNALLLGDSALYLCASSASQGLTPYEQYFGPGTRLTVT.

V is TRBV7-6 and J is TRBJ1-1, with TRBD1 as a possible D gene (6 bases). In germline, CDR1 is SGHVS, CDR2 FNYEAQ. The CDR3 is 14 residues long. Trimming removed 1 base from V and 5 bases from J, with 11 bases in between. The CDR3 reads CASSLEGGGTEAFF. CDR3 in DNA: TGTGCCAGCAGCTTAGAGGGGGGAGGAACTGAAGCTTTCTTT. The full variable domain, completed using reference TRBV7-6 and TRBJ1-1, is GAGVSQSPRYKVTKRGQDVALRCDPISGHVSLYWYRQALGQGPEFLTYFNYEAQQDKSGLPNDRFSAERPEGSISTLTIQRTEQRDSAMYRCASSLEGGGTEAFFGQGTRLTVV.

The rearrangement joins TRBV7-6 to TRBJ1-4, with D hard to call. The CDR3 consists of 14 residues. Per the germline V gene, CDR1 is SGHVS and CDR2 is FNYEAQ. V lost 3 bases to trimming and J lost 0 bases, with 5 bases between them. This CDR3 reads CASSFGATNEKLFF. CDR3 bases: TGTGCCAGCAGCTTTGGGGCAACTAATGAAAAACTGTTTTTT.

The chain uses TRBV7-9 and TRBJ2-1; the D is unclear. The CDR3 runs to 11 residues. Germline V gives CDR1 SEHNR, CDR2 FQNEAQ (reference sequence). Deletions cut 4 bases from V and 10 bases from J, with 8 bases between. The CDR3 nucleotides are TGTGCCAGCAGCTCCTTTATGGAGCAGTTCTTC. The encoded protein is CASSSFMEQFF.

The chain links TRBV5-1 to TRBJ2-5; 10 bases are shared with TRBD2. Germline V lookup: CDR1 SGHRS, CDR2 YFSETQ. The CDR3 spans 18 residues. V gave up 2 bases and J gave up 7 bases; unmatched junction bases: 17. In DNA form, the CDR3 reads TGCGCCAGCAGCTTAACCCATGGTAGCGGGGGGCCCAGTGGGACCCAGTACTTC. Translating gives CASSLTHGSGGPSGTQYF.

This rearrangement joins TRBV7-2 to TRBJ2-3; no reliable D call. The V gene lost 0 bases and the J gene lost 10 bases, with 8 bases spanning the gap. Per the germline V gene, CDR1 is SGHTA and CDR2 is FQGNSA. CDR3 length equals 12 residues. This CDR3 reads CASSLAPGPQYF. The CDR3 bases are TGTGCCAGCAGCTTAGCTCCGGGTCCGCAGTATTTT.